These 7 T cell receptor beta chains were sequenced from one sample in a study of metastatic and nonmetastatic thyroid tumors. None of the patients had undergone any treatment ahead of thyroid surgery. From the PCR reads, TCRdb re-called clones with MiXCR. The sample records roughly 11,000 clones, 27% being singletons. Sequencing input: adjacent normal tissue. The source is a male donor with papillary thyroid cancer or a benign thyroid nodule (not recorded which). Some clones in this sample may be carry-over from other donors' samples.

Worth noting for this clone: At one of its ends the junction is not consistent with the germline gene, which may arise from a read error. This chain connects TRBV5-1 to TRBJ2-7; 7 positions match TRBD2. This CDR3 spans 13 amino acids. Germline V gene lookup returns CDR1 SGHRS and CDR2 YFSETQ. CDR3 region: CATSGTGDREQYF. The CDR3 DNA is TGCGCCACCAGCGGGACGGGGGATAGAGAGCAGTACTTC.

This clone occurred a few times. The chain is built from TRBV11-2 and TRBJ2-7; D may be TRBD2 (6 bases). CDR1 and CDR2 from the germline V gene are SGHAT and FQNNGV. The CDR3 contains 12 residues. The V gene lost 6 bases and the J gene lost 3 bases, with 9 bases spanning the gap. Written as DNA, the CDR3 is TGTGCCAGCAGTAGACTAGGCTACGAGCAGTACTTC. It is translated as CASSRLGYEQYF.

This clone was seen many times. A much larger clone lies one base from this, so it may be a read error. This chain links TRBV6-2 or TRBV6-3 with TRBJ1-4; D uncertain. The CDR3 consists of 15 residues. Looked up from germline, CDR1 is MNHEY and CDR2 is SVGEGT. CDR3 bases: TGTGCCTGCAGTTACGGTTGGGGAAGCTCCGAAAAACTGTTTTTT. It translates to CACSYGWGSSEKLFF.

The chain carries TRBV30 and TRBJ1-1; D remains unclear. Per the germline V gene, CDR1 is GTSNPN and CDR2 is SVGIG (reference sequence). The V and J ends lost 2 bases and 0 bases respectively, with 7 bases between them. This CDR3 comprises 13 residues. The CDR3 DNA sequence: TGTGCCTGGAGTCTTGGGATGAACACTGAAGCTTTCTTT. Protein sequence: CAWSLGMNTEAFF.

The genes are TRBV20-1 and TRBJ2-7; 8 bases map to TRBD2. The ends lost 0 bases at V and 4 bases at J; junction bases unmatched: 5. The CDR3 covers 14 residues. Germline CDR1 and CDR2: DFQATT and SNEGSKA (reference sequence). The CDR3 is CSARDPGLGYEQYF. DNA for the CDR3: TGCAGTGCTAGAGATCCGGGACTAGGGTACGAGCAGTACTTC.

Only a few counts were recorded for this clone. The V and J genes are TRBV12-3 or TRBV12-4 and TRBJ1-2, with D maybe TRBD1 (5 bases). The CDR3 totals 14 residues. The ends were cut back, 7 bases at V and 6 bases at J, with 18 bases in the middle. The CDR3 DNA reads as TGTGCCAGCACCCTTATGGGGGGGAAGGATGGCTACACCTTC. It specifies CASTLMGGKDGYTF.

This clone was seen only a few times. The chain has TRBV2 and TRBJ2-1; D unresolved. The CDR3 has 14 amino acids. CDR1 is SNHLY and CDR2 is FYNNEI in the germline V gene. V lost 4 bases, J lost 7 bases, and 14 bases lay in between. The CDR3 loop is CASSASDPRNEQFF. In DNA, the CDR3 is TGTGCCAGCAGTGCCAGCGACCCAAGGAATGAGCAGTTCTTC.